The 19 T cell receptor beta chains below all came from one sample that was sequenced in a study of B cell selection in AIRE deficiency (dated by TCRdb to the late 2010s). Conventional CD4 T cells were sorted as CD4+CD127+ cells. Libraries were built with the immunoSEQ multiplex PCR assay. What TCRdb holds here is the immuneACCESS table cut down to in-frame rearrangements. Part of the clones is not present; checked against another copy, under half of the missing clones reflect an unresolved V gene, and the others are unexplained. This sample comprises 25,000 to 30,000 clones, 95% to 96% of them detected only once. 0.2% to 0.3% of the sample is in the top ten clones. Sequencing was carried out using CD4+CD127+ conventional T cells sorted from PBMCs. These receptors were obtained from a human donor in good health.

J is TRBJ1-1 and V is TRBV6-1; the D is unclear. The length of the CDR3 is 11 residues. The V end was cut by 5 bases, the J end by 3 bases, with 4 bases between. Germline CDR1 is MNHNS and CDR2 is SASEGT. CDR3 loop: CASSWDTEAFF. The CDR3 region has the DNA TGTGCCAGCAGTTGGGACACTGAAGCTTTCTTT.

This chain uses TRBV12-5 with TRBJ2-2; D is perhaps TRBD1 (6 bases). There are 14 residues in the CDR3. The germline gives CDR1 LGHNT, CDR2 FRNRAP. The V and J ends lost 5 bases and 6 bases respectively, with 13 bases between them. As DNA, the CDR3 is TGTGCTAGTGGTCCCAACGCAGGGGCCGGGGAGCTGTTTTTT. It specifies CASGPNAGAGELFF.

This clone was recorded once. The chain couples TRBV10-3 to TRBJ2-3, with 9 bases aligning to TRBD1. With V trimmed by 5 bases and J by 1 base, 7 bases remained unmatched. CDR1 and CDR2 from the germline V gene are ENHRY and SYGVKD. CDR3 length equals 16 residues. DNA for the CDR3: TGTGCCATCAGTAACAGGGGGCCTTCGGGCACAGATACGCAGTATTTT. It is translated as CAISNRGPSGTDTQYF.

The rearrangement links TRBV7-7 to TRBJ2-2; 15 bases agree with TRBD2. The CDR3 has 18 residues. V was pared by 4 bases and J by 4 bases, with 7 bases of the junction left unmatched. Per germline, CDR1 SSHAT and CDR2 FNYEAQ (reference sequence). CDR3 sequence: CASSSRTSGGARTGELFF. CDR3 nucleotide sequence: TGTGCCAGCAGCTCTAGGACTAGCGGGGGGGCCCGCACCGGGGAGCTGTTTTTT.

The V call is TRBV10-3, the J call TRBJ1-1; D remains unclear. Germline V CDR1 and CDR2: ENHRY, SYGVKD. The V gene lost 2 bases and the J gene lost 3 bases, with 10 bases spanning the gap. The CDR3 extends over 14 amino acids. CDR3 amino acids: CAISEPPRDTEAFF. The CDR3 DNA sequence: TGTGCCATCAGTGAGCCCCCTAGGGACACTGAAGCTTTCTTT.

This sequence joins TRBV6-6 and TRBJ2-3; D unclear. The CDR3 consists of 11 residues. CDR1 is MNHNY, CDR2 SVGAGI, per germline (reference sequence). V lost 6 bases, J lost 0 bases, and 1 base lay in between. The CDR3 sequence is CASRSTDTQYF. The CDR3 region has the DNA TGTGCCAGCAGGAGCACAGATACGCAGTATTTT.

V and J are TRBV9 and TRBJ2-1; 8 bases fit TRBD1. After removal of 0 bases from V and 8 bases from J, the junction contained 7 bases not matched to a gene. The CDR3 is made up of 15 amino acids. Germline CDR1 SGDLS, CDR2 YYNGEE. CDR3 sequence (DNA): TGTGCCAGCAGCGTAGGGACAGGGTCCTTTGATGAGCAGTTCTTC. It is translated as CASSVGTGSFDEQFF.

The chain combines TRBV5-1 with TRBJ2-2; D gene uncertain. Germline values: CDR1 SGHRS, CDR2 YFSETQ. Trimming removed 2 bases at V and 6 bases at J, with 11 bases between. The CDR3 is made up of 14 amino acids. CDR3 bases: TGCGCCAGCAGCTTTTCCCTAGGAGCCGGGGAGCTGTTTTTT. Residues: CASSFSLGAGELFF.

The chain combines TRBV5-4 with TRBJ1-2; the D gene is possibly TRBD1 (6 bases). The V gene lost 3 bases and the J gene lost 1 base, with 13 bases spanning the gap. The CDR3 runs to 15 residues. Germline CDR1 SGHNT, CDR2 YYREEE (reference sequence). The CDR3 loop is CASSSRDTVNYGYTF. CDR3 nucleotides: TGTGCCAGCAGCTCCCGGGACACAGTTAACTATGGCTACACCTTC.

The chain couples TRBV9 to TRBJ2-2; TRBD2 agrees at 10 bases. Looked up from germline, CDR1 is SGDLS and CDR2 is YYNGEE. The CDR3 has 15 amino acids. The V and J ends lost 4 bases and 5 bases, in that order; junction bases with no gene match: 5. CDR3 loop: CASSLSGRNTGELFF. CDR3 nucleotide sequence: TGTGCCAGCAGCCTTAGCGGGAGGAATACCGGGGAGCTGTTTTTT.

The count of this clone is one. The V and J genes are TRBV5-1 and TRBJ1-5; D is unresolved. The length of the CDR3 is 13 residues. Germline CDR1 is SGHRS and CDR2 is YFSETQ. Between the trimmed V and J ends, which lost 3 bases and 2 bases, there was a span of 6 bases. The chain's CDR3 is CASSSERNQPQHF. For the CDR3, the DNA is TGCGCCAGCAGCTCTGAGCGCAATCAGCCCCAGCATTTT. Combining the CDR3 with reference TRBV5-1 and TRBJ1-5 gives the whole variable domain KAGVTQTPRYLIKTRGQQVTLSCSPISGHRSVSWYQQTPGQGLQFLFEYFSETQRNKGNFPGRFSGRQFSNSRSEMNVSTLELGDSALYLCASSSERNQPQHFGDGTRLSIL.

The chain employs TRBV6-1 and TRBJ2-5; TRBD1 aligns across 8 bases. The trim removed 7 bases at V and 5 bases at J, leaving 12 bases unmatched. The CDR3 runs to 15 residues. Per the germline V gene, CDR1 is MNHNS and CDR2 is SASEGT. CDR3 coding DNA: TGTGCCAGCATAGTGCAGGGGGCTTCATGGGAGACCCAGTACTTC. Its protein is CASIVQGASWETQYF.

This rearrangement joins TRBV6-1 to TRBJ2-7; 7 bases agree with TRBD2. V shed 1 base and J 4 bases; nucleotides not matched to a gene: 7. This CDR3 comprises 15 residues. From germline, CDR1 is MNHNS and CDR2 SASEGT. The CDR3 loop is CASSEEASGKYEQYF. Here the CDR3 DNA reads TGTGCCAGCAGTGAAGAGGCTAGCGGAAAGTACGAGCAGTACTTC.

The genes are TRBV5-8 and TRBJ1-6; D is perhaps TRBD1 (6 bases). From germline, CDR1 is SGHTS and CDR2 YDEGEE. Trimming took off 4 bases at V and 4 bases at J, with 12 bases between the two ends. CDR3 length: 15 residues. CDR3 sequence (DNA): TGTGCCAGCAGCCGAGGACAGTTGTATAATTCACCCCTCCACTTT. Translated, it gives CASSRGQLYNSPLHF.

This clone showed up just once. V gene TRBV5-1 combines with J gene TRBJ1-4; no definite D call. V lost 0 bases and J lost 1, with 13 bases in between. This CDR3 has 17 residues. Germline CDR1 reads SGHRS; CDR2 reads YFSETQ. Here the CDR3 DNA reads TGCGCCAGCAGCTTGGTTTCGGGATCTAGAACTAATGAAAAACTGTTTTTT. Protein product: CASSLVSGSRTNEKLFF. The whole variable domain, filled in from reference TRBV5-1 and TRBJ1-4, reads KAGVTQTPRYLIKTRGQQVTLSCSPISGHRSVSWYQQTPGQGLQFLFEYFSETQRNKGNFPGRFSGRQFSNSRSEMNVSTLELGDSALYLCASSLVSGSRTNEKLFFGSGTQLSVL.

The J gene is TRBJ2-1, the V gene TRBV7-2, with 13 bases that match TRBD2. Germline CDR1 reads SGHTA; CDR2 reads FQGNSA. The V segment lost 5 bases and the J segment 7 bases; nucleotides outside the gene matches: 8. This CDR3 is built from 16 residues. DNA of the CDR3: TGTGCCAGCAGCGCCTCCGGGACTAGCGGGAATAATGAGCAGTTCTTC. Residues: CASSASGTSGNNEQFF.

The CDR3 DNA reads TGTGCCAGCAGCGTATTGACCGGGGAGCTGTTTTTT. Translation: CASSVLTGELFF. The rearrangement joins TRBV9 to TRBJ2-2; D call uncertain. The germline V gene has CDR1 SGDLS and CDR2 YYNGEE. Trimming cost V 1 base and J 5 bases, with 3 bases left between them. The CDR3 contains 12 residues.

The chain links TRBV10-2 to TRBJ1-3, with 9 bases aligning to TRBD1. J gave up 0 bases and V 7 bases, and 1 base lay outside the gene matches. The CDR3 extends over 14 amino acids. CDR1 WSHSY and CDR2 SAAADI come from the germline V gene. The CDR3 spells CASMTGGSGNTIYF. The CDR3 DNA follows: TGCGCCAGCATGACAGGGGGCTCTGGAAACACCATATATTTT.

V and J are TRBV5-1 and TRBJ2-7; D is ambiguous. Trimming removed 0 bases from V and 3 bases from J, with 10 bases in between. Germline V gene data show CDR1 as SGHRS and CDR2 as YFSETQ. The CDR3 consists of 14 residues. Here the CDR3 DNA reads TGCGCCAGCAGCTTGGGGCTTGATTTCTACGAGCAGTACTTC. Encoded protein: CASSLGLDFYEQYF.